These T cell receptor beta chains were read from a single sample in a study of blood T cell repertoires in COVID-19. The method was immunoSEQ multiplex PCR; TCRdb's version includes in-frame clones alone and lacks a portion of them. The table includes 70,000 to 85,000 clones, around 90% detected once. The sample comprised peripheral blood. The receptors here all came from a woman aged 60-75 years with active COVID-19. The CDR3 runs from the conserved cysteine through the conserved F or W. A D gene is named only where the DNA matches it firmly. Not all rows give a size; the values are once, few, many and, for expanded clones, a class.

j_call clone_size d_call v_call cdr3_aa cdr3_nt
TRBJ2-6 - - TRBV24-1 CATSGLSGAGANVLTF TGTGCCACCAGTGGACTTTCGGGAGCTGGGGCCAACGTCCTGACTTTC
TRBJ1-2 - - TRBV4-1 CASSQEAGVNYGYTF TGCGCCAGCAGCCAAGAAGCAGGGGTGAACTATGGCTACACCTTC
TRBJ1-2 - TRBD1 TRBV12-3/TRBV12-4 CASQLQGAGGYTF TGTGCCAGCCAGTTACAGGGGGCGGGAGGCTACACCTTC
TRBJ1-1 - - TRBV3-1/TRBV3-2 CASSQQPWGRANTEAFF TGTGCCAGCAGCCAGCAACCCTGGGGGCGGGCGAACACTGAAGCTTTCTTT
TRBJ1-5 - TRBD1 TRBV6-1 CASSDGQGAMPQHF TGTGCCAGCAGTGACGGGCAGGGGGCTATGCCCCAGCATTTT
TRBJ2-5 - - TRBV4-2 CASSQDPGVPETQYF TGTGCCAGCAGCCAAGATCCCGGGGTCCCGGAGACCCAGTACTTC
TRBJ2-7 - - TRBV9 CASSVGSGWSAYEQYF TGTGCCAGCAGCGTAGGGTCGGGATGGAGCGCCTACGAGCAGTACTTC
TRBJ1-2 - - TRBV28 CASRSGGDGGGYTF TGTGCCAGCAGAAGCGGCGGGGACGGGGGTGGCTACACCTTC
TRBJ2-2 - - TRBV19 CASSIRQIYTGELFF TGTGCCAGTAGTATAAGACAGATTTACACCGGGGAGCTGTTTTTT
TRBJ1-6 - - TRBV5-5 CASSFQIQTSSPLHF TGTGCCAGCAGCTTCCAAATACAAACCTCTTCACCCCTCCACTTT
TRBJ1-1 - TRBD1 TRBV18 CASSPLATGGATEAFF TGTGCCAGCTCACCACTCGCTACAGGGGGGGCCACTGAAGCTTTCTTT
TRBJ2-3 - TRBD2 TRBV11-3 CASQHGLAGDGTQYF TGTGCCAGCCAACACGGACTAGCGGGAGATGGTACGCAGTATTTT
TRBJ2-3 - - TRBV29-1 CSVRARADTQYF TGCAGCGTTAGGGCCAGGGCAGATACGCAGTATTTT
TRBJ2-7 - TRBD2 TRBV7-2 CASSLETSGIYEQYF TGTGCCAGCAGCTTAGAGACTAGCGGTATCTACGAGCAGTACTTC
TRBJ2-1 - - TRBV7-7 CASSMNGGSYNEQFF TGTGCTAGCAGCATGAATGGCGGCTCCTACAATGAGCAGTTCTTC
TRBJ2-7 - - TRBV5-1 CASSLAGGGLVYEQYF TGCGCCAGCAGCTTGGCCGGGGGTGGTCTAGTATACGAGCAGTACTTC
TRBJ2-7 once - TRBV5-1 CASSAPGLEGYEQYF TGCGCCAGCAGCGCCCCGGGGCTGGAGGGCTACGAGCAGTACTTC
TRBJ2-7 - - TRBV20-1 CRIGRGYEQYF TGCAGGATAGGCAGGGGCTACGAGCAGTACTTC
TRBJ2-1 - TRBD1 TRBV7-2 CASSFGQGSYNEQFF TGTGCCAGCAGCTTCGGACAGGGCTCCTACAATGAGCAGTTCTTC